This T cell receptor (beta chain) was identified in a study of cytomegalovirus exposure and HLA in healthy donors. V lost 0 bases, J lost 2 bases, and 7 bases stayed unmatched. The CDR3 length is 17 residues. Germline CDR1 LGHNA, CDR2 YSLEER. The PCR contained 60 Vbeta and 13 Jbeta primers. Generated by immunoSEQ multiplex PCR, the TCRdb table keeps only in-frame clones and is missing some. Of 90,000 to 120,000 clones in the sample, 60% to 85% are singletons; the top ten hold approximately 5.1%. Study conclusions and caveats: Most TCR sequences were uncommon, yet certain public TCRs appeared in many donors. The study assumed roughly uniform donor sequencing depth for presence/absence analyses. It was reported that the classifier diagnosed cytomegalovirus status with high specificity and sensitivity in both the original and validation cohorts.

About this clone: Its antigen is undetermined.

The rearrangement links TRBV4-3 to TRBJ2-1; 7 nucleotides line up with TRBD2. The sequence was obtained from a female donor in good health and CMV-seropositive. Sequencing input: PBMCs. The CDR3 DNA follows: TGCGCCAGCAGCCAAGATTGGGGGGGGAGCACCTACAATGAGCAGTTCTTC. Its protein product is CASSQDWGGSTYNEQFF.